The 10 T cell receptor beta chains in this list originate from one sample, sequenced in a study of T cells after yellow fever vaccination. Each CDR3 protein is one row after TCRdb ran MiXCR on the 5' RACE reads. The profile shows a few hundred thousand distinct CDR3 sequences, around 4.1% of them singletons. The sample consisted of PBMCs, taken 5 days after the yellow fever booster vaccination. Receptors were obtained from a man younger than 35 who received the YFV17D yellow fever vaccine.

The chain couples TRBV5-1 to TRBJ2-3, with TRBD2 matching 10 bases. The CDR3 extends over 17 amino acids. V lost 3 bases, J lost 5 bases, and 12 bases stayed unmatched. The germline V gene encodes CDR1 SGHRS and CDR2 YFSETQ. Here the CDR3 reads CASSYSSSGGAGDTQYF. In DNA form, the CDR3 reads TGCGCCAGCAGCTACAGTAGCAGCGGGGGGGCCGGAGATACGCAGTATTTT. Using reference TRBV5-1 and TRBJ2-3 for the parts outside the CDR3, the full variable domain is KAGVTQTPRYLIKTRGQQVTLSCSPISGHRSVSWYQQTPGQGLQFLFEYFSETQRNKGNFPGRFSGRQFSNSRSEMNVSTLELGDSALYLCASSYSSSGGAGDTQYFGPGTRLTVL.

This chain uses TRBV5-1 with TRBJ2-3; TRBD2 matches 7 bases. The CDR3 has 13 amino acids. Germline values: CDR1 SGHRS, CDR2 YFSETQ. V dropped 0 bases and J dropped 8; count of bases not matched to a gene: 3. CDR3 coding DNA: TGCGCCAGCAGCTTGGAGCCTAGCGGTACGCAGTATTTT. Translating gives CASSLEPSGTQYF.

The chain has TRBV7-6 and TRBJ2-1, with D hard to call. V lost 5 bases, J lost 0 bases, and 5 bases lay in between. From germline, CDR1 is SGHVS and CDR2 FNYEAQ. CDR3 length equals 13 residues. The CDR3 bases are TGTGCCAGCAGCCGTTTCTCCTACAATGAGCAGTTCTTC. Amino acid sequence: CASSRFSYNEQFF.

This clonotype was seen at least ten times. CDR3 in amino acids: CASSQDTPGGGGNIQYF. CDR3 bases: TGCGCCAGCAGCCAAGATACCCCCGGGGGGGGCGGAAACATTCAGTACTTC. The V call is TRBV4-3, the J call TRBJ2-4; 8 bases line up with TRBD2. The germline CDR1 and CDR2 sequences are LGHNA and YSLEER. The CDR3 extends over 17 amino acids. J gave up 6 bases and V 0 bases, and 10 bases lay outside the gene matches.

The chain has TRBV4-3 and TRBJ2-3; 9 nucleotides match TRBD2. CDR1 and CDR2 from the germline V gene are LGHNA and YSLEER. This CDR3 has 19 residues. V was pared by 0 bases and J by 2 bases, with 12 bases of the junction left unmatched. CDR3 in DNA: TGCGCCAGCAGCCAAGATCCGGTTGCGGTAGCGGGGGTCACAGATACGCAGTATTTT. Residues: CASSQDPVAVAGVTDTQYF.

Of note for this clonotype: A much larger clone differs by one base, so this may be a read error. The chain joins TRBV29-1 to TRBJ1-5; 11 positions agree with TRBD1. This CDR3 is built from 16 residues. Germline loops: CDR1 SQVTM, CDR2 ANQGSEA. After removal of 6 bases from V and 5 bases from J, the junction contained 12 bases not matched to a gene. In nucleotides, the CDR3 is TGCAGCGTGGCAACCTGGACAGGGGGCTGGGATCAGCCCCAGCATTTT. The encoded protein is CSVATWTGGWDQPQHF.

This clonotype was seen ten or more times. V is TRBV4-3 and J is TRBJ2-7; 7 nucleotides line up with TRBD1. This CDR3 spans 15 amino acids. Germline loops: CDR1 LGHNA, CDR2 YSLEER. Losses at the gene ends were 6 bases for V and 2 bases for J; bases not matched to a gene: 10. The CDR3 coding sequence is TGCGCCAGCAGTCAGCCGGGACAGCGACCCTACGAGCAGTACGTC. This sequence encodes CASSQPGQRPYEQYV.

This clonotype has more than one count but fewer than ten. The chain uses TRBV7-2 and TRBJ2-2; TRBD2 agrees at 7 bases. V shed 1 base and J 2 bases; nucleotides not matched to a gene: 13. The length of the CDR3 is 19 residues. Germline V gene data show CDR1 as SGHTA and CDR2 as FQGNSA. The CDR3 nucleotides are TGTGCCAGCAGCTTAGATGGCGGCAGTGTAGCGGGTAACACCGGGGAGCTGTTTTTT. Translated, it gives CASSLDGGSVAGNTGELFF. Full variable domain (outside the CDR3, taken from reference TRBV7-2 and TRBJ2-2): GAGVSQSPSNKVTEKGKDVELRCDPISGHTALYWYRQSLGQGLEFLIYFQGNSAPDKSGLPSDRFSAERTGGSVSTLTIQRTQQEDSAVYLCASSLDGGSVAGNTGELFFGEGSRLTVL.

This clonotype came up a few times. This chain connects TRBV5-1 to TRBJ2-2; TRBD1 matches at 7 bases. Germline CDR1 SGHRS, CDR2 YFSETQ. V lost 4 bases to trimming and J lost 6 bases; unmatched junction nucleotides: 9. This CDR3 spans 15 amino acids. The CDR3: CASSQTGIGAGELFF. The DNA for the CDR3 is TGCGCCAGCAGCCAGACAGGGATCGGGGCCGGGGAGCTGTTTTTT.

The rearrangement uses TRBV24-1 and TRBJ2-1; 8 nucleotides align to TRBD1. The CDR3 has 12 amino acids. V was clipped by 12 bases and J by 9 bases; unmatched bases: 9. The V gene's germline CDR1 is KGHDR and CDR2 SFDVKD. CDR3 DNA: TGTGCCTCCCAGCACAGGGGGTCTGAGCAGTTCTTC. Amino acid sequence: CASQHRGSEQFF.